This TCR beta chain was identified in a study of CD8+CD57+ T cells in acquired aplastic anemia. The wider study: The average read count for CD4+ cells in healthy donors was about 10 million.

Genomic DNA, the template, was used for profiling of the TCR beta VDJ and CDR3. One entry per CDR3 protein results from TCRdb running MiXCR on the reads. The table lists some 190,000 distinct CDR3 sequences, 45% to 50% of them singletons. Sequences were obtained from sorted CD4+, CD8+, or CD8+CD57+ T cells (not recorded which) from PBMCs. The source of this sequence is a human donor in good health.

DNA for the CDR3: TGTGCCAGCCCCGGCAGGGCGGTCTACAATGAGCAGTTCTTC. Amino acid sequence: CASPGRAVYNEQFF. The chain carries TRBV2 and TRBJ2-1, with D perhaps matching TRBD1 (5 bases). The V end was cut by 8 bases, the J end by 3 bases, with 14 bases between. This CDR3 is built from 14 residues. Germline-derived CDR1 and CDR2 are SNHLY and FYNNEI.